This T cell receptor beta chain is drawn from a study of blood T cell repertoires in COVID-19. In germline, CDR1 is SGHRS, CDR2 YFSETQ. V was cut by 1 base and J by 2 bases, with 6 bases left in between. The CDR3 is made up of 13 amino acids. This clone was recorded a few times. Repertoires were generated with immunoSEQ multiplex PCR, while TCRdb's copy carries only in-frame clones and drops some. The sample includes under 200,000 clones, more than 65% of them seen just once. The source is a human donor with acute or convalescent COVID-19. The donor label of this sample is uncertain. Sequencing was performed on peripheral blood. The chain links TRBV5-1 to TRBJ2-5, with a weak D call TRBD1 (5 bases). The CDR3 nucleotides read TGCGCCAGCAGCTTGCAGGGTCAAGAGACCCAGTACTTC. Translated: CASSLQGQETQYF.